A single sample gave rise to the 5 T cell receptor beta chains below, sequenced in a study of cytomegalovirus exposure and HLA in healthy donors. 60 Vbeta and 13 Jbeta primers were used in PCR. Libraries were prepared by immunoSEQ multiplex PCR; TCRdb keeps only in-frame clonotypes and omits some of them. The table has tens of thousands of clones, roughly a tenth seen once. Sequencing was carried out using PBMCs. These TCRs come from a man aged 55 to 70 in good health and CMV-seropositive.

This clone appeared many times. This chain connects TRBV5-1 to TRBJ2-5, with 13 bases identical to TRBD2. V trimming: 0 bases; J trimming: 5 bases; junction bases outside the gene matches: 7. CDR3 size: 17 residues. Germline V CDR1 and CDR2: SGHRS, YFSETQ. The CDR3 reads CASSLVLAGGPGETQYF. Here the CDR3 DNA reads TGCGCCAGCAGCTTGGTACTAGCGGGGGGGCCAGGCGAGACCCAGTACTTC.

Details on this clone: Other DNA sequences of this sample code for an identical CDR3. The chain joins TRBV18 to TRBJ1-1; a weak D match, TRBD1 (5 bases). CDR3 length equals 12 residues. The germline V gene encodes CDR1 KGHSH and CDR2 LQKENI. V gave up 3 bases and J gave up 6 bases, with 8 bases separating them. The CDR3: CASSPQGAEAFF. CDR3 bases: TGTGCCAGCTCACCTCAAGGGGCTGAAGCTTTCTTT.

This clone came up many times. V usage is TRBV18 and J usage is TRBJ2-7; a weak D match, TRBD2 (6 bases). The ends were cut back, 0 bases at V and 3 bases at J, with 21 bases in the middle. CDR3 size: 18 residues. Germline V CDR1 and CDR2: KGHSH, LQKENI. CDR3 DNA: TGTGCCAGCTCACCACCATCTGACCGGCGGGACGTATTCTACGAGCAGTACTTC. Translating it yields CASSPPSDRRDVFYEQYF.

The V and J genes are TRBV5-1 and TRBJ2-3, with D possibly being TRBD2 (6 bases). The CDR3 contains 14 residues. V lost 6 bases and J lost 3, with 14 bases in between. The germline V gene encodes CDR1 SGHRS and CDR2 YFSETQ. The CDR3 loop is CASTLGGLTDTQYF. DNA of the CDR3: TGCGCCAGCACCCTGGGGGGTTTGACAGATACGCAGTATTTT.

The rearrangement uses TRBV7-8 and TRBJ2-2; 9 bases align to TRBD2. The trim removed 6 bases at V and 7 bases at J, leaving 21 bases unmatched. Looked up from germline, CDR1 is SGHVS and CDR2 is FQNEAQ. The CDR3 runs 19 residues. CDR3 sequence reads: CASSSPRGSGSGFGGELFF. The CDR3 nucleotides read TGTGCCAGCAGTTCTCCACGGGGTAGCGGGAGCGGGTTCGGCGGGGAGCTGTTTTTT.